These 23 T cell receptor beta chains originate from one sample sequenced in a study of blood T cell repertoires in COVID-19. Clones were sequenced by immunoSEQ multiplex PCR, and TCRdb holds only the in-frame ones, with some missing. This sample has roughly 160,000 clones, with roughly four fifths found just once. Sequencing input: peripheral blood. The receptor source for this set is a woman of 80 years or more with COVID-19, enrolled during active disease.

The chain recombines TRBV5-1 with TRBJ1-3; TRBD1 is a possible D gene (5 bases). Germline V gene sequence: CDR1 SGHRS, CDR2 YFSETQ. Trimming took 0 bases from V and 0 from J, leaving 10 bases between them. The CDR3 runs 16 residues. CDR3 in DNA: TGCGCCAGCAGCTTGGTTGGGGCCAGCTCTGGAAACACCATATATTTT. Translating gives CASSLVGASSGNTIYF.

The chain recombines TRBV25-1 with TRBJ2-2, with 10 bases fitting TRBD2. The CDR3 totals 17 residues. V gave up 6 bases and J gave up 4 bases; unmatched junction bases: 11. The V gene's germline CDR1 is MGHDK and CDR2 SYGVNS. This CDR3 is CASRGLATPPGTGELFF. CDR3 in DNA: TGTGCCAGCAGGGGACTAGCGACTCCCCCAGGCACCGGGGAGCTGTTTTTT. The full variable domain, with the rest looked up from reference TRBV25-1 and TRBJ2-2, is EADIYQTPRYLVIGTGKKITLECSQTMGHDKMYWYQQDPGMELHLIHYSYGVNSTEKGDLSSESTVSRIRTEHFPLTLESARPSHTSQYLCASRGLATPPGTGELFFGEGSRLTVL.

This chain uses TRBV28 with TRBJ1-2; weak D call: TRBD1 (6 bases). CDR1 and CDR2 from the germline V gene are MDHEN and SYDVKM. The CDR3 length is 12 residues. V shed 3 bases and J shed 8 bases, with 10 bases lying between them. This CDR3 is CASSLPTGGYTF. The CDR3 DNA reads TGTGCCAGCAGTTTGCCTACAGGGGGCTACACCTTC.

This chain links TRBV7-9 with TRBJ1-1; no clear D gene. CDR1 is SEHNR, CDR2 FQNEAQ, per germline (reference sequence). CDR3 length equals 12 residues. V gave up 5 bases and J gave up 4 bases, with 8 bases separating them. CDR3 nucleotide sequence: TGTGCCAGCAGCACTATCGCCACTGAAGCTTTCTTT. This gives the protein CASSTIATEAFF.

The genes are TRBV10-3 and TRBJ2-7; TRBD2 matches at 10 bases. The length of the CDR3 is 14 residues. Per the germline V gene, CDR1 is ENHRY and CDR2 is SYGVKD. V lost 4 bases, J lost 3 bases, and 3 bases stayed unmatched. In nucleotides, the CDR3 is TGTGCCATCAGTGCGGCTAGCGGGAGCTACGAGCAGTACTTC. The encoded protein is CAISAASGSYEQYF.

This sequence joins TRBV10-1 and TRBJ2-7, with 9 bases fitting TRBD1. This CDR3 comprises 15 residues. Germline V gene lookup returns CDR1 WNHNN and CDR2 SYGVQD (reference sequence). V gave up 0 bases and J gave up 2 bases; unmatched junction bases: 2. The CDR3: CASSESRTGAYEQYF. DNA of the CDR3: TGCGCCAGCAGTGAGTCGAGGACAGGGGCCTACGAGCAGTACTTC.

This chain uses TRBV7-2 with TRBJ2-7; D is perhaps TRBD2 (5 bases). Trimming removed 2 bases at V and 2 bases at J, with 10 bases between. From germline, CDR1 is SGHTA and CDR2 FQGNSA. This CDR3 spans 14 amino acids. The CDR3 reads CASSLKAAAYEQYF. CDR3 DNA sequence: TGTGCCAGCAGCTTAAAAGCGGCGGCCTACGAGCAGTACTTC.

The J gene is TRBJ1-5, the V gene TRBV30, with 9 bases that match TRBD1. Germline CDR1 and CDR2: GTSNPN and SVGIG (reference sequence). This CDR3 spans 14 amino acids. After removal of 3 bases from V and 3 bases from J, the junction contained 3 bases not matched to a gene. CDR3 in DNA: TGTGCCTGGAGGGGACAGGGAGACAATCAGCCCCAGCATTTT. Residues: CAWRGQGDNQPQHF.

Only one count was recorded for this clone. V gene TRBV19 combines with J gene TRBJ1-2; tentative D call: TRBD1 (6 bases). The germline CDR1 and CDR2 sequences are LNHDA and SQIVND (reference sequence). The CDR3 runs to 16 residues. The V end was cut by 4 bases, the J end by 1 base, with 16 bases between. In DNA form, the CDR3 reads TGTGCCAGTAGTAAGTTCCGGGACACTTTTAACTATGGCTACACCTTC. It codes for CASSKFRDTFNYGYTF.

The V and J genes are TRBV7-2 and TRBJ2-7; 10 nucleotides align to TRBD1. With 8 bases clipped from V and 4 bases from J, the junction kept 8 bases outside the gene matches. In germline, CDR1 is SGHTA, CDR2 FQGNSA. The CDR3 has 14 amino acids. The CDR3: CASGGQGVGYEQYF. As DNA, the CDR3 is TGTGCCAGCGGTGGACAGGGGGTTGGATACGAGCAGTACTTC.

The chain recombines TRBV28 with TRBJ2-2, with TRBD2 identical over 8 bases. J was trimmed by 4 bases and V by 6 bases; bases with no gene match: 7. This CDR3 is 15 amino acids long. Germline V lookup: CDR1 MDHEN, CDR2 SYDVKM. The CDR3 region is CASRGYSGVTGELFF. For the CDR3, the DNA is TGTGCCAGCAGGGGCTATAGCGGGGTCACCGGGGAGCTGTTTTTT.

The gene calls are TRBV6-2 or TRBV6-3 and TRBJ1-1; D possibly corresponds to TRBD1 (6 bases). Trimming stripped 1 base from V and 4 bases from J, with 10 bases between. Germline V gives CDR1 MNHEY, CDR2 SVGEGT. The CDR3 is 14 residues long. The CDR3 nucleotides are TGTGCCAGCAGTTACTTCAGGGGTGTCACTGAAGCTTTCTTT. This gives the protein CASSYFRGVTEAFF.

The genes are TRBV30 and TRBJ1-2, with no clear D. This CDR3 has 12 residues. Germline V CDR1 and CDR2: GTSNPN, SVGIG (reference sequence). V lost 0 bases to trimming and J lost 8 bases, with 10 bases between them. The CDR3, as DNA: TGTGCCTGGAGTGTAATCCCTCGGGGCTACACCTTC. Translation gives CAWSVIPRGYTF.

The CDR3, as DNA: TGCAGCGCAAGGACAGGGAGCTCCTATAATTCACCCCTCCACTTT. Protein product: CSARTGSSYNSPLHF. V is TRBV29-1 and J is TRBJ1-6, with TRBD1 matching over 8 bases. Looked up from germline, CDR1 is SQVTM and CDR2 is ANQGSEA. The V gene end was trimmed by 7 bases and the J gene end by 0 bases; junction bases not matched to a gene: 5. The CDR3 has 15 residues. The variable domain in full, with the rest retrieved from reference TRBV29-1 and TRBJ1-6, is SAVISQKPSRDICQRGTSLTIQCQVDSQVTMMFWYRQQPGQSLTLIATANQGSEATYESGFVIDKFPISRPNLTFSTLTVSNMSPEDSSIYLCSARTGSSYNSPLHFGNGTRLTVT.

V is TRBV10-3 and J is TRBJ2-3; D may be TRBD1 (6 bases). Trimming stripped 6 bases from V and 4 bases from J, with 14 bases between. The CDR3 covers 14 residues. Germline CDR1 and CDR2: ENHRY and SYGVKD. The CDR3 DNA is TGTGCCATCAGAACAGGGACGAAGGCAGATACGCAGTATTTT. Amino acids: CAIRTGTKADTQYF.

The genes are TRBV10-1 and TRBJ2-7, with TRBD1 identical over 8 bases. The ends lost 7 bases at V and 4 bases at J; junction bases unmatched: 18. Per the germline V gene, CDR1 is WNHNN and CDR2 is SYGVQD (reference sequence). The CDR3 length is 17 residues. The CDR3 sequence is CASTEITTGQAKYEQYF. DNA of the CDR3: TGCGCCAGCACCGAAATAACAACGGGACAGGCAAAGTACGAGCAGTACTTC.

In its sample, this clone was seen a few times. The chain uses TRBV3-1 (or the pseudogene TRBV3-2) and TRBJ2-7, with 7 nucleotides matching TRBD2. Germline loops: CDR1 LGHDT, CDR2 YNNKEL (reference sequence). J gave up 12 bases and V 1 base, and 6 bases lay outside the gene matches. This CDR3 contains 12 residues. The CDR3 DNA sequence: TGTGCCAGCAGCCAAGCGGCTAGCGGTTGGTACTTC. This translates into CASSQAASGWYF.

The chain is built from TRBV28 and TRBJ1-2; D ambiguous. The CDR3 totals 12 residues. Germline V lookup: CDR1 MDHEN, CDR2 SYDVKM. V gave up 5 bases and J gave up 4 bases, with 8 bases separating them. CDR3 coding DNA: TGTGCCAGCAGTGAGGGAGTCTATGGCTACACCTTC. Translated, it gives CASSEGVYGYTF.

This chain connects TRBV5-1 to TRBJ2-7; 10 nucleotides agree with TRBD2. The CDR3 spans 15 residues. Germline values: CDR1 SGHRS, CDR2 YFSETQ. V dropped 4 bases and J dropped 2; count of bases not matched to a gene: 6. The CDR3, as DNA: TGCGCCAGCAGCCATGGACTAGCGGTCACCTACGAGCAGTACTTC. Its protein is CASSHGLAVTYEQYF. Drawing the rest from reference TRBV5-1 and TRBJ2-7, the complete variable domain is KAGVTQTPRYLIKTRGQQVTLSCSPISGHRSVSWYQQTPGQGLQFLFEYFSETQRNKGNFPGRFSGRQFSNSRSEMNVSTLELGDSALYLCASSHGLAVTYEQYFGPGTRLTVT.

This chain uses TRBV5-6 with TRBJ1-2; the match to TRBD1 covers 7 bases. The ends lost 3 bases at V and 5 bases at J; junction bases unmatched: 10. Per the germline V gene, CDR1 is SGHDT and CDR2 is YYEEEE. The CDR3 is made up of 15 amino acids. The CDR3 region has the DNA TGTGCCAGCAGCTATACCGACAGGGCGGGGTATGGCTACACCTTC. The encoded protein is CASSYTDRAGYGYTF.

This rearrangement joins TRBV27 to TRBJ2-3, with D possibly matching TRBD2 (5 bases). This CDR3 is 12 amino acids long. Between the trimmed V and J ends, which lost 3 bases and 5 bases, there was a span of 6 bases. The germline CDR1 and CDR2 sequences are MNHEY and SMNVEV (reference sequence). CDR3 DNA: TGTGCCAGCAGTTTTGCGGGAGATACGCAGTATTTT. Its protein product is CASSFAGDTQYF.

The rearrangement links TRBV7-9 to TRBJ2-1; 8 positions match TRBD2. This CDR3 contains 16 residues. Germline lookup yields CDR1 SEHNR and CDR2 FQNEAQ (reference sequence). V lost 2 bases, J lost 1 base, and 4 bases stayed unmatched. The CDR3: CASSLSRGGSYNEQFF. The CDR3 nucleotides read TGTGCCAGCAGCTTATCCCGGGGGGGGTCCTACAATGAGCAGTTCTTC.

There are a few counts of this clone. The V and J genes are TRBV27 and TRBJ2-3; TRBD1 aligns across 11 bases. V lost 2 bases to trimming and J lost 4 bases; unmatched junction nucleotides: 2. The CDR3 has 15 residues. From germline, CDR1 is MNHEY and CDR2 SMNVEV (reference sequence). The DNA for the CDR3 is TGTGCCAGCAGTTTAAGGACAGGGGGCGCAGATACGCAGTATTTT. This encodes CASSLRTGGADTQYF.